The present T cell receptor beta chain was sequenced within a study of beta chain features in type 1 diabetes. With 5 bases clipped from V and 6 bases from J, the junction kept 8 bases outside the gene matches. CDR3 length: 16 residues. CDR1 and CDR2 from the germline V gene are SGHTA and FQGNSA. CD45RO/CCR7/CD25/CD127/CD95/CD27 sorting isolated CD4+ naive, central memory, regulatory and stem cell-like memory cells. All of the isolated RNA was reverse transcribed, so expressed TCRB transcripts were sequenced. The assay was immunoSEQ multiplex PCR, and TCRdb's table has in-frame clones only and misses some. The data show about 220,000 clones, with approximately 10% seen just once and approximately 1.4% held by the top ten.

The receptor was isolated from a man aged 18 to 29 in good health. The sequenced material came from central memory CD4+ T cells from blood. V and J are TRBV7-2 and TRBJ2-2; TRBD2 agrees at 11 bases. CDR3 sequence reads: CASSRTSGSVSGELFF. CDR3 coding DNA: TGTGCCAGCAGCCGTACTAGCGGGAGCGTATCCGGGGAGCTGTTTTTT.